This TCR beta chain is from a study of OX40 agonist ivuxolimab in advanced cancers. Notes on the research overall: Ivuxolimab was a fully human IgG2 agonistic monoclonal antibody targeting the costimulatory receptor OX40 (CD134). The dose-escalation cohort was roughly 80% male with a mean age of approximately 60 years, ranging from roughly 23 to 90. The paper covers the monotherapy dose-escalation part of the phase I ivuxolimab trial, which included N ≈ 50 patients. The point of sequencing TCRbeta in the periphery was to test whether ivuxolimab changed TCR sequence diversity and drove clonal T-cell expansion. Prior anti-PD-1, anti-PD-L1 or anti-CTLA-4 therapy was permitted, and checkpoint inhibitors had been received by more than 35% of dose-escalation patients. Of the approximately 54 dose-escalation patients, hepatocellular carcinoma was present in around 20, melanoma in approximately 15, renal cell carcinoma in 9 and head and neck cancer in 9. Intravenous ivuxolimab was administered to patients every 2 weeks at six dose levels: 0.01, 0.1, 0.3, 1.5, 3 and 10 mg/kg. Three dose-escalation patients achieved partial responses, one with hepatocellular carcinoma and two with cutaneous melanoma.

About this clone: This clone's antigen is unknown. Base qualities are missing; no much larger clone stands one base away. This CDR3 is also generated by other DNA sequences in the sample.

Study-wide conclusions, independent of this receptor: Low levels of normalized T-cell clonal expansion were also seen in some nonresponding patients. Which antigens the clonally expanded peripheral T cells were specific for was not determined. At doses from 0.1 to 3.0 mg/kg, clonal expansion was seen in both CD4+ and CD8+ blood T cells between baseline and week 6. In the 0.1-3.0 mg/kg groups, partial responders were among the patients with the lowest normalized peripheral clonal expansion, particularly in CD8+ T cells. After ivuxolimab, CD8+ T cells had more expanded clones than CD4+ T cells on average.

The trial excluded patients who had a history of autoimmune disease or who were on systemic immunosuppression. Peripheral blood for TCR sequencing was collected from all dose cohorts at baseline, on cycle 4 day 1, and on cycle 7 day 1. Samples were obtained from an open-label, multicenter, first-in-human phase I dose-escalation trial of ivuxolimab. The trial enrolled adults with locally advanced or metastatic head and neck squamous cell, hepatocellular, melanoma or renal cell carcinoma. Before TCR sequencing, CD4+ T cells and CD8+ T cells from peripheral blood were sorted into separate populations. V and J are truncated by 2 bases and 0 bases respectively, leaving an intervening sequence of 4 bases. Taken from cysteine to phenylalanine, the CDR3 has 13 residues. The retained sequence is limited to the CDR3, 39 bases, with the frame set at the first base. Per the germline V gene, SGDLS is the CDR1 and YYNGEE is the CDR2.

For sequencing of the TCRbeta CDR3 region, genomic DNA was extracted from the sorted cells. TCRbeta CDR3 regions were sequenced using the immunoSEQ Assay. TCRdb stores this immuneACCESS table with in-frame sequences only. Part of the clones is absent; in the studies checked, under half of the shortfall reflects unresolved V genes, and no reason is known for the rest. For this sample there are more than 15,000 clones; around 78% appear just once. Roughly 30% of the sample goes to the ten largest clones. The clonotype comes from an adult with an advanced solid tumor such as melanoma, head and neck, liver or kidney cancer. The V and J genes are TRBV9 and TRBJ2-3, with the D gene uncertain. The specimen was CD4+ or CD8+ T cells sorted from blood, collected in a trial of the OX40 agonist ivuxolimab. CDR3 protein: CASSVGSTDTQYF. In nucleotide form, the sequence is TGTGCCAGCAGCGTCGGAAGCACAGATACGCAGTATTTT.